This T cell receptor (beta chain) was profiled in a study of blood T cell repertoires in COVID-19. Study in general: Whether acute or convalescent, the COVID-19 samples came from the United States, Italy and Spain. PBMCs, B-cell-depleted T cells, or T cells were the source of the cDNA or gDNA that made up the material.

In the original analysis: Reference gene primer amplification gave nucleated cell count estimates. Generated by immunoSEQ multiplex PCR, the TCRdb table keeps only in-frame clones and is missing some. The V and J calls and clone size were taken over from that table, and D and trimming were inferred from the DNA. The table includes around 150,000 clones, 80% to 90% detected once. This CDR3 spans 13 amino acids. Germline CDR1 SGHDT, CDR2 YYEEEE. V was clipped by 3 bases and J by 5 bases, with 11 bases between them. The source of this sequence is a man aged 50 to 59 with active COVID-19. The sample comprised peripheral blood. The V and J genes are TRBV5-6 and TRBJ2-5; possibly TRBD1 for D (5 bases). DNA of the CDR3: TGTGCCAGCAGCTCTAGGGGTGGCGAGACCCAGTACTTC. Its translation is CASSSRGGETQYF.